Listed here is a single TCR beta chain. Its specificity is not known. This sample was taken from a study of Ad26.COV2.S vaccination and SARS-CoV-2 variants. Germline V gene lookup returns CDR1 LGHDT and CDR2 YNNKEL (reference sequence). This CDR3 comprises 14 residues. V was shortened by 1 base and J by 5 bases, with 12 bases between the two germline ends. Sequencing was performed with immunoSEQ multiplex PCR; in TCRdb, only in-frame clones are kept and a portion is missing. The repertoire holds 350,000 to 450,000 clones, with roughly nine tenths as singletons. Study outcomes and limitations: Breadth, reportedly substantial, characterized the spike-specific CD8+ and CD4+ T cell responses after vaccination. Similar non-spike TCR breadth was seen in vaccine and placebo recipients.

The source material was peripheral blood, sampled after recovery from COVID-19. The TCR originated in a human donor who had recovered from COVID-19. The rearrangement joins TRBV3-1 (or the pseudogene TRBV3-2) to TRBJ2-7; D call uncertain. The CDR3 coding sequence is TGTGCCAGCAGCCAAGCCCCCCCGGTGGACGAGCAGTACTTC. It translates to CASSQAPPVDEQYF.